This T cell receptor beta chain was identified during a study of spatial heterogeneity in lung cancer. This clonotype was recorded at least ten times. TCRdb reprocessed the 5' RACE reads via MiXCR and lists one record per CDR3 protein. Of roughly 39,000 distinct CDR3 sequences in the sample, 6% to 8% were seen once. The sample's time point: sample taken at primary tumor resection. V was pared by 4 bases and J by 9 bases, with 9 bases of the junction left unmatched. Germline lookup yields CDR1 LGHNA and CDR2 YSLEER. The CDR3 consists of 14 residues. This receptor was taken from a male donor with early-stage non-small cell lung cancer. Material: PBMCs, obtained at surgery. The rearrangement links TRBV4-3 to TRBJ2-1; 7 bases align to TRBD2. The CDR3, as DNA: TGCGCCAGCAGCCCCAGTAGACTAGCTGGTGAGCAGTTCTTC. This codes for CASSPSRLAGEQFF.